This T cell receptor (beta chain) was identified during a study of blood T cell repertoires in COVID-19. Study background: The United States, Italy and Spain were the sources of the acute and convalescent COVID-19 samples. The cDNA or gDNA used as material had been derived from T cells, B-cell-depleted T cells, or PBMCs.

The authors' processing: Nucleated cell counts were estimated from reference gene primer amplification. The data were produced by immunoSEQ multiplex PCR, yet TCRdb's version contains in-frame clones alone and is incomplete. The V and J calls and clone size are taken from that table; D and trimming were inferred from the DNA. Of 300,000 to 350,000 clones listed, approximately 90% are singletons. V was clipped by 3 bases and J by 3 bases, with 12 bases between them. Germline CDR1 and CDR2: LGHNT and FRNRAP. The length of the CDR3 is 14 residues. The receptor comes from a man aged 18 to 30 with active or convalescent COVID-19. The material sequenced was peripheral blood. V and J are TRBV12-5 and TRBJ2-7, with D maybe TRBD1 (5 bases). In DNA form, the CDR3 reads TGTGCTAGTGGTTTACTTTCAGGGAACTACGAGCAGTACTTC. Encoded protein: CASGLLSGNYEQYF.